This record concerns one T cell receptor beta chain sequence. The data stem from a study of T-cell memory formation after mild COVID-19. The CDR3 length is 12 residues. Germline assignment: CDR1 SGHNT and CDR2 YENEEA. Trimming pared 4 bases from V and 8 bases from J, leaving 9 bases between. TCRdb used MiXCR to reprocess the 5' RACE reads, holding one entry per CDR3 protein. Seen here are 450,000 to 650,000 distinct CDR3 sequences, about a sixth observed once, and the top ten hold 9.5% to 15%. The specimen was PBMCs or a T cell subset sorted from them (not recorded which). The genes are TRBV11-3 and TRBJ2-1, with TRBD2 as a possible D gene (6 bases). The receptor was derived from an adult woman who had mild COVID-19 (a few samples of this study predate the infection). Cell type and time point are not known. The CDR3, as DNA: TGTGCCAGCAGCTGGGGAGGCTATGAGCAGTTCTTC. Its protein is CASSWGGYEQFF.